This TCR beta chain stems from a study of blood T cell repertoires in COVID-19. Study information: From T cells, B-cell-depleted T cells, or PBMCs came the material, which was cDNA or gDNA.

The repertoire was sequenced with immunoSEQ multiplex PCR; TCRdb's copy has only in-frame clones and lacks some. Of roughly 130,000 clones listed, around four fifths are singletons. Trimming took 3 bases from V and 5 from J; bases not matched to a gene: 4. Looked up from germline, CDR1 is SGHNT and CDR2 is YYREEE (reference sequence). This CDR3 is built from 13 residues. The chain links TRBV5-4 to TRBJ1-2; 7 bases are shared with TRBD1. The receptor was derived from a man aged 55 to 69 with active or convalescent COVID-19. The specimen sequenced was peripheral blood. The CDR3 DNA sequence: TGTGCCAGCAGCTCCAACAGGGGATATGGCTACACCTTC. Its translation: CASSSNRGYGYTF. Complete variable domain (other parts from reference TRBV5-4 and TRBJ1-2): ETGVTQSPTHLIKTRGQQVTLRCSSQSGHNTVSWYQQALGQGPQFIFQYYREEENGRGNFPPRFSGLQFPNYSSELNVNALELDDSALYLCASSSNRGYGYTFGSGTRLTVV.